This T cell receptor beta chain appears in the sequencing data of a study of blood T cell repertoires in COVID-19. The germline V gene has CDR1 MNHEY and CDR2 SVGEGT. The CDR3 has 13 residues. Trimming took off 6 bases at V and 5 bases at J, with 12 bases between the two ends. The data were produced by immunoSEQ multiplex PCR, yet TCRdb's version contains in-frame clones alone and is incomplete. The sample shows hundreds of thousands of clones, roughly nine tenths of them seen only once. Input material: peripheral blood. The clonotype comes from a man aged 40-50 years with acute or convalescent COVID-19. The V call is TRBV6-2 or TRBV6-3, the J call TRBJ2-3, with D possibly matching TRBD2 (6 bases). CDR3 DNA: TGTGCCAGCAGCTGGGACTTTAGAGATACGCAGTATTTT. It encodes CASSWDFRDTQYF.